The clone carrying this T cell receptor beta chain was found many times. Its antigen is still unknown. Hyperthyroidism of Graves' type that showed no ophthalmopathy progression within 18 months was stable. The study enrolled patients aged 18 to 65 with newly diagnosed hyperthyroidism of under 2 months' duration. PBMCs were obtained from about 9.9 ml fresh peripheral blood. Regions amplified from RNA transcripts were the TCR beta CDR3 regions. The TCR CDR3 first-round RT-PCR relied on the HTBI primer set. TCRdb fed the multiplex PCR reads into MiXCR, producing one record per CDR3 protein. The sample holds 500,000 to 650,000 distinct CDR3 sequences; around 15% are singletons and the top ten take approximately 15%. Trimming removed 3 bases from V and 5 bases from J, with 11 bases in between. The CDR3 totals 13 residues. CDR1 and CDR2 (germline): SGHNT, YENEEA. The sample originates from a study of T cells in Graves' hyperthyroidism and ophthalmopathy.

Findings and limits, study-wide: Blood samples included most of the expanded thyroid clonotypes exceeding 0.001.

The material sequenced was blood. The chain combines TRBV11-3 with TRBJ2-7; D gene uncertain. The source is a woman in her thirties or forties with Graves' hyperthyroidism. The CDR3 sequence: CASSLLEGHEQYF. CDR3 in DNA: TGTGCCAGCAGCTTGCTAGAAGGGCACGAGCAGTACTTC.